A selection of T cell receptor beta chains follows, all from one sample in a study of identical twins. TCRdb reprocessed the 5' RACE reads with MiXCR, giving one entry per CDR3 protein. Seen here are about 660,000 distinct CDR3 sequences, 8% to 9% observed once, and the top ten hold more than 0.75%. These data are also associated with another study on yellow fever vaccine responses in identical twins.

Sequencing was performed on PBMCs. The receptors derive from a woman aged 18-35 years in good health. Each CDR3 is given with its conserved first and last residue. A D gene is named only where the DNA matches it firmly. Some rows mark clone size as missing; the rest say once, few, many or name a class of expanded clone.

CDR3nt: TGTGCCATCAGCCAGTCAGGGGGCTGGGAGCAGTACTTC
CDR3aa: CAISQSGGWEQYF
j_gene: TRBJ2-7
v_gene: TRBV10-3
d_gene: TRBD1
abundance: few

CDR3nt: TGTGCCAGCAGCTTCGGTCGGGGGGCAAACACAGATACGCAGTATTTT
CDR3aa: CASSFGRGANTDTQYF
j_gene: TRBJ2-3
v_gene: TRBV11-2
d_gene: -
abundance: -

CDR3nt: TGTGCCAGCAGTTCCCCGAGGGACAGCCCCACCGGGGAGCTGTTTTTT
CDR3aa: CASSSPRDSPTGELFF
j_gene: TRBJ2-2
v_gene: TRBV6-2/TRBV6-3
d_gene: TRBD1
abundance: many

CDR3nt: TGTGCCAGCAGTTCCTGGGACAGGGCGGATTCACTCCTCCACTTT
CDR3aa: CASSSWDRADSLLHF
j_gene: TRBJ1-6
v_gene: TRBV6-2/TRBV6-3
d_gene: TRBD1
abundance: -

CDR3nt: TGTGCCAGCAGCCAAGTCGGGGATTACGAGCAGTACTTC
CDR3aa: CASSQVGDYEQYF
j_gene: TRBJ2-7
v_gene: TRBV4-2
d_gene: -
abundance: -

CDR3nt: TGCAGCGTGGGTGGGGACAGGGGGATAGCGGGTGAGCAGTTCTTC
CDR3aa: CSVGGDRGIAGEQFF
j_gene: TRBJ2-1
v_gene: TRBV29-1
d_gene: TRBD1
abundance: -

CDR3nt: TGTGCCAGCAGCCAACCGGGACAGGGAAGCAATGAGCAGTTCTTC
CDR3aa: CASSQPGQGSNEQFF
j_gene: TRBJ2-1
v_gene: TRBV3-1
d_gene: TRBD1
abundance: -

CDR3nt: TGTGCCACCAGCACAGGAGTAGGCGGCAGGGGGTCATTGTTCTATGGCTACACCTTC
CDR3aa: CATSTGVGGRGSLFYGYTF
j_gene: TRBJ1-2
v_gene: TRBV15
d_gene: TRBD1
abundance: -

CDR3nt: TGCAGCGCTTACACGAGCGGGACGTTGGGAGAGACCCAGTACTTC
CDR3aa: CSAYTSGTLGETQYF
j_gene: TRBJ2-5
v_gene: TRBV29-1
d_gene: TRBD2
abundance: -

CDR3nt: TGCGCCAGCAGCTTGGTGCTGGGACAGAGCGCGAACACCGGGGAGCTGTTTTTT
CDR3aa: CASSLVLGQSANTGELFF
j_gene: TRBJ2-2
v_gene: TRBV5-1
d_gene: TRBD1
abundance: many

CDR3nt: TGTGCCAGCACCCCCCAGTACAGGGCCCAGCAGTTCTTC
CDR3aa: CASTPQYRAQQFF
j_gene: TRBJ2-1
v_gene: TRBV6-6
d_gene: -
abundance: many

CDR3nt: TGCGCCAGCAGCACCGGACTAGCGGGGGGGGGACCTGAAGGTGATACGCAGTATTTT
CDR3aa: CASSTGLAGGGPEGDTQYF
j_gene: TRBJ2-3
v_gene: TRBV5-1
d_gene: TRBD2
abundance: -

CDR3nt: TGCAGTACCAGCGGGTTCAGCTCCTACGAGCAGTACTTC
CDR3aa: CSTSGFSSYEQYF
j_gene: TRBJ2-7
v_gene: TRBV20-1
d_gene: -
abundance: -

CDR3nt: TGTGCCAGCAGCAACTTTGTCCGGGGCCAATACTCTGGGGCCAACGTCCTGACTTTC
CDR3aa: CASSNFVRGQYSGANVLTF
j_gene: TRBJ2-6
v_gene: TRBV6-2/TRBV6-3
d_gene: -
abundance: -

CDR3nt: TGCAGTGCTATGCTAGCGGGGGAAGGGGGGGTGCAGTACTTC
CDR3aa: CSAMLAGEGGVQYF
j_gene: TRBJ2-7
v_gene: TRBV20-1
d_gene: TRBD2
abundance: few

CDR3nt: TGTGCCAGCAGTTGGACGGCAAACTACGAGCAGTACTTC
CDR3aa: CASSWTANYEQYF
j_gene: TRBJ2-7
v_gene: TRBV6-2/TRBV6-3
d_gene: -
abundance: many

CDR3nt: TGTGCCAGCACCCCGAGGCCGCCGTACAATCAGCCCCAGCATTTT
CDR3aa: CASTPRPPYNQPQHF
j_gene: TRBJ1-5
v_gene: TRBV6-2/TRBV6-3
d_gene: -
abundance: many

CDR3nt: TGCGCCAGCAGCTCGGGAGTTAGGGGGGACACTGAAGCTTTCTTT
CDR3aa: CASSSGVRGDTEAFF
j_gene: TRBJ1-1
v_gene: TRBV5-1
d_gene: -
abundance: few

CDR3nt: TGTGCCAGCAGGAACTATGATAGCTCCTACAATGAGCAGTTCTTC
CDR3aa: CASRNYDSSYNEQFF
j_gene: TRBJ2-1
v_gene: TRBV7-6
d_gene: -
abundance: few

CDR3nt: TGCAGCGTCGAGGGACTAGCGGGGGGCTTTAGCTACAATGAGCAGTTCTTC
CDR3aa: CSVEGLAGGFSYNEQFF
j_gene: TRBJ2-1
v_gene: TRBV29-1
d_gene: TRBD2
abundance: many

CDR3nt: TGTGCCAGCACAGCGGGGCTTGGGGAGACCCAGTACTTC
CDR3aa: CASTAGLGETQYF
j_gene: TRBJ2-5
v_gene: TRBV6-6
d_gene: TRBD2
abundance: few

CDR3nt: TGTGCCAGCAGTAAAGAGGCGACCGGTGAAAAACTGTTTTTT
CDR3aa: CASSKEATGEKLFF
j_gene: TRBJ1-4
v_gene: TRBV6-1
d_gene: -
abundance: -

CDR3nt: TGTGCCAGCAGTAACCACAGGGTCCCTGAAGCTTTCTTT
CDR3aa: CASSNHRVPEAFF
j_gene: TRBJ1-1
v_gene: TRBV12-3/TRBV12-4
d_gene: -
abundance: few

CDR3nt: TGTGCCAGCAGACGAGAGGGGGTCAGGCAGTACTTC
CDR3aa: CASRREGVRQYF
j_gene: TRBJ2-7
v_gene: TRBV6-5
d_gene: -
abundance: many

CDR3nt: TGTGCCAGCAGGTCGGACAGGGGGCTGGAAAAACTGTTTTTT
CDR3aa: CASRSDRGLEKLFF
j_gene: TRBJ1-4
v_gene: TRBV12-3/TRBV12-4
d_gene: TRBD1
abundance: few

CDR3nt: TGTGCCACCAGCTTAGGCCGGGGCGCTGGTGGCAATCAGCCCCAGCATTTT
CDR3aa: CATSLGRGAGGNQPQHF
j_gene: TRBJ1-5
v_gene: TRBV15
d_gene: -
abundance: few

CDR3nt: TGTGCCAGCAGCCAATCGGACGGCTCCTACGAGCAGTACTTC
CDR3aa: CASSQSDGSYEQYF
j_gene: TRBJ2-7
v_gene: TRBV3-1
d_gene: -
abundance: many

CDR3nt: TGCAGTGCTGGTACAGGGGCTCTCGAGAGGAACGTCCTGACTTTC
CDR3aa: CSAGTGALERNVLTF
j_gene: TRBJ2-6
v_gene: TRBV20-1
d_gene: TRBD1
abundance: few

CDR3nt: TGTGCCATATGGGACACTAACTATGGCTACACCTTC
CDR3aa: CAIWDTNYGYTF
j_gene: TRBJ1-2
v_gene: TRBV12-1
d_gene: -
abundance: many

CDR3nt: TGTGCCAGCAGCCCGAGAGTATCTAGCACAGATACGCAGTATTTT
CDR3aa: CASSPRVSSTDTQYF
j_gene: TRBJ2-3
v_gene: TRBV14
d_gene: -
abundance: few

CDR3nt: TGTGCCAGCAGTCTCTTAGCGGGAGCGAGACCCACCCAGTACTTC
CDR3aa: CASSLLAGARPTQYF
j_gene: TRBJ2-5
v_gene: TRBV28
d_gene: TRBD2
abundance: -

CDR3nt: TGTGCCAGTAGTAGCTACAGGAAAAACATTCAGTACTTC
CDR3aa: CASSSYRKNIQYF
j_gene: TRBJ2-4
v_gene: TRBV19
d_gene: -
abundance: few

CDR3nt: TGTGCCAGCAGCCCCCTAACCCCGAAACTCTACTTC
CDR3aa: CASSPLTPKLYF
j_gene: TRBJ2-7
v_gene: TRBV7-2
d_gene: -
abundance: many

CDR3nt: TGCGCCAGCAGCATCGACCCAGTTCCCGGGGCCCAGTACTTC
CDR3aa: CASSIDPVPGAQYF
j_gene: TRBJ2-5
v_gene: TRBV5-1
d_gene: -
abundance: many

CDR3nt: TGCGCCAGCAGCCCCGACGCGGCTCTAACCTCGTCTGAGCAGTTCTTC
CDR3aa: CASSPDAALTSSEQFF
j_gene: TRBJ2-1
v_gene: TRBV4-3
d_gene: -
abundance: few

CDR3nt: TGTGCCAGCAGCCCCTATCTTAGCGGGGGATCCAATGAGCAGTTCTTC
CDR3aa: CASSPYLSGGSNEQFF
j_gene: TRBJ2-1
v_gene: TRBV3-1
d_gene: TRBD2
abundance: few

CDR3nt: TGCAGCGTTGAAGCAGGCGCTGATACGCAGTATTTT
CDR3aa: CSVEAGADTQYF
j_gene: TRBJ2-3
v_gene: TRBV29-1
d_gene: -
abundance: -

CDR3nt: TGCAGTGCTGGAGGACTAGCGGTATACAATGAGCAGTTCTTC
CDR3aa: CSAGGLAVYNEQFF
j_gene: TRBJ2-1
v_gene: TRBV20-1
d_gene: TRBD2
abundance: -

CDR3nt: TGTGCCAGTAGCGGGACACACTATGGCTACACCTTC
CDR3aa: CASSGTHYGYTF
j_gene: TRBJ1-2
v_gene: TRBV19
d_gene: -
abundance: few

CDR3nt: TGTGCCAGCAGAAGGGCAGGGGCCAATGGTGAGCAGTTCTTC
CDR3aa: CASRRAGANGEQFF
j_gene: TRBJ2-1
v_gene: TRBV6-1
d_gene: -
abundance: many

CDR3nt: TGTGCCAGCAGCCCCGGCTCCTACAATGAGCAGTTCTTC
CDR3aa: CASSPGSYNEQFF
j_gene: TRBJ2-1
v_gene: TRBV6-2/TRBV6-3
d_gene: -
abundance: many

CDR3nt: TGTGCCAGCAGCCAAGTCCCTTTGACGCAGCCCCAGCATTTT
CDR3aa: CASSQVPLTQPQHF
j_gene: TRBJ1-5
v_gene: TRBV3-1
d_gene: -
abundance: -

CDR3nt: TGCGCCAGCAGCCCCGGGGGAGTCTCTGACATTCAGTACTTC
CDR3aa: CASSPGGVSDIQYF
j_gene: TRBJ2-4
v_gene: TRBV5-1
d_gene: -
abundance: many

CDR3nt: TGTGCCAGCAGCAGAACCCGGGACAATATACCGGGACTAGCGGGAGTTTCCTACGAGCAGTACTTC
CDR3aa: CASSRTRDNIPGLAGVSYEQYF
j_gene: TRBJ2-7
v_gene: TRBV21-1
d_gene: -
abundance: few

CDR3nt: TGTGCCAGCAGCGCCTGGACAGGGGGAGAGACCCAGTACTTC
CDR3aa: CASSAWTGGETQYF
j_gene: TRBJ2-5
v_gene: TRBV7-2
d_gene: TRBD1
abundance: once

CDR3nt: TGCGCCAGCAGCCGTGTCCCGGGACTAGCGGGAGTCGAAGAGCAGTACTTC
CDR3aa: CASSRVPGLAGVEEQYF
j_gene: TRBJ2-7
v_gene: TRBV5-1
d_gene: TRBD2
abundance: -

CDR3nt: TGTGCCAGCAGTGAATACGGGGGGAGACTAACTGAAGCTTTCTTT
CDR3aa: CASSEYGGRLTEAFF
j_gene: TRBJ1-1
v_gene: TRBV25-1
d_gene: -
abundance: few

CDR3nt: TGTGCCAGCAGCCAAGATAGAGGGGATAGCGGGAGGGAGTTCAATGAGCAGTTCTTC
CDR3aa: CASSQDRGDSGREFNEQFF
j_gene: TRBJ2-1
v_gene: TRBV3-1
d_gene: TRBD2
abundance: -

CDR3nt: TGTGCCAGCAGCGTAGGTCGGGGGTACCAAGAGACCCAGTACTTC
CDR3aa: CASSVGRGYQETQYF
j_gene: TRBJ2-5
v_gene: TRBV9
d_gene: -
abundance: few

CDR3nt: TGTGCCAGCTCACCATATCAAGGGGTAGAGACCCAGTACTTC
CDR3aa: CASSPYQGVETQYF
j_gene: TRBJ2-5
v_gene: TRBV18
d_gene: -
abundance: -

CDR3nt: TGTGCCAGCAGCTTAGCCCCGCCCCCCTCGAGCTCCTACGAGCAGTACTTC
CDR3aa: CASSLAPPPSSSYEQYF
j_gene: TRBJ2-7
v_gene: TRBV7-2
d_gene: -
abundance: -

CDR3nt: TGTGCCAGCAGCTTACCCCTGAAAACCGGGGAGCTGTTTTTT
CDR3aa: CASSLPLKTGELFF
j_gene: TRBJ2-2
v_gene: TRBV7-6
d_gene: -
abundance: few

CDR3nt: TGTGCCAGCAGCCCCCCGGGACTAGCGGTACTACGAGGCGAGCAGTACTTC
CDR3aa: CASSPPGLAVLRGEQYF
j_gene: TRBJ2-7
v_gene: TRBV6-1
d_gene: TRBD2
abundance: -

CDR3nt: TGTGCCAGCAGTTTATACCGGACAGGGGGCGGGTCGGATACGCAGTATTTT
CDR3aa: CASSLYRTGGGSDTQYF
j_gene: TRBJ2-3
v_gene: TRBV28
d_gene: TRBD1
abundance: -